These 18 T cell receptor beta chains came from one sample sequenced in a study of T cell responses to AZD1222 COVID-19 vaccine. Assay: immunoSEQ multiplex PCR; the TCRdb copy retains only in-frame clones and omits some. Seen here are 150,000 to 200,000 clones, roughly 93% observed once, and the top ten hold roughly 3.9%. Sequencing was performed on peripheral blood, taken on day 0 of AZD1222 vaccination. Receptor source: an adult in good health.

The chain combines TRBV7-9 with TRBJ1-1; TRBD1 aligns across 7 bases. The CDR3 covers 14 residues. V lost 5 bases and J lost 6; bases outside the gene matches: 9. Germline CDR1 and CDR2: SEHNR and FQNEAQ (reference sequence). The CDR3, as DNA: TGTGCCAGCAGCCGAACAGGGGAGTCGGCTGAAGCTTTCTTT. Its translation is CASSRTGESAEAFF.

The CDR3 region has the DNA TGTGCCAGCAGCTATCAGGGTATGAACACTGAAGCTTTCTTT. This encodes CASSYQGMNTEAFF. The chain carries TRBV11-2 and TRBJ1-1, with D perhaps matching TRBD1 (5 bases). There are 14 residues in the CDR3. Trimming left V 4 bases short and J 0 bases short, with 9 bases between. Germline V lookup: CDR1 SGHAT, CDR2 FQNNGV.

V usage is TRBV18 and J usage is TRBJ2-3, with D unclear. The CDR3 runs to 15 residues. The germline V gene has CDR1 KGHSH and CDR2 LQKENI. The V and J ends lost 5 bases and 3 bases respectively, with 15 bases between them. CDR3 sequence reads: CASSGRAVLTDTQYF. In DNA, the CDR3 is TGTGCCAGCTCAGGAAGGGCAGTTCTAACAGATACGCAGTATTTT.

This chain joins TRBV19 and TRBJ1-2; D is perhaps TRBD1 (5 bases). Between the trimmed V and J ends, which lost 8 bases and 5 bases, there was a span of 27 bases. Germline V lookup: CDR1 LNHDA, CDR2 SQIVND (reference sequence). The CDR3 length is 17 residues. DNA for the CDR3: TGTGCCAGTCTACGGCGCGCGAACCGGGACGATCGATATGGCTACACCTTC. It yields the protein CASLRRANRDDRYGYTF.

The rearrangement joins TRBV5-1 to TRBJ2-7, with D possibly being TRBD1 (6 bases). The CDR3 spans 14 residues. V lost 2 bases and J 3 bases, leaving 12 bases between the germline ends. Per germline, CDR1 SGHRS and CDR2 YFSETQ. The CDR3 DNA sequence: TGCGCCAGCAGCTTCCAACAGGGATTCTACGAGCAGTACTTC. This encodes CASSFQQGFYEQYF.

The CDR3 nucleotides read TGTGCCAGTAGTATAAGAGGGACAGAGGCGGAGCCCCAGCATTTT. This translates into CASSIRGTEAEPQHF. The chain has TRBV19 and TRBJ1-5; 7 bases are shared with TRBD1. This CDR3 has 15 residues. Germline CDR1 and CDR2: LNHDA and SQIVND (reference sequence). After removal of 2 bases from V and 8 bases from J, the junction contained 9 bases not matched to a gene.

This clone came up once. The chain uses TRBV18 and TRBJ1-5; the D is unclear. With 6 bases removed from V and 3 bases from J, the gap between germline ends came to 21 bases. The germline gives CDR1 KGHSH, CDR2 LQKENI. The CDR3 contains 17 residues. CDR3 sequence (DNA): TGTGCCAGCTCGCCATCGGGGTCCCTTTATTACAATCAGCCCCAGCATTTT. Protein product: CASSPSGSLYYNQPQHF.

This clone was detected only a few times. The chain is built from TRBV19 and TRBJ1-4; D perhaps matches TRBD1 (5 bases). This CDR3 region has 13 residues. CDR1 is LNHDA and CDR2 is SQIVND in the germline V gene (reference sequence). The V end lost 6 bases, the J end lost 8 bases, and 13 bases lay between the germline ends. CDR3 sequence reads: CASSSGWKEKLFF. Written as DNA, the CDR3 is TGTGCCAGTAGCTCAGGGTGGAAGGAAAAACTGTTTTTT.

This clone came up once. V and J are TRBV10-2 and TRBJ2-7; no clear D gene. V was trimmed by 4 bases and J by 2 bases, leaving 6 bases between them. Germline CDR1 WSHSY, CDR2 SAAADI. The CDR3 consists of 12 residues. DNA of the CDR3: TGCGCCAGCAGTGTGCGCCCCTACGAGCAGTACTTC. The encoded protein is CASSVRPYEQYF.

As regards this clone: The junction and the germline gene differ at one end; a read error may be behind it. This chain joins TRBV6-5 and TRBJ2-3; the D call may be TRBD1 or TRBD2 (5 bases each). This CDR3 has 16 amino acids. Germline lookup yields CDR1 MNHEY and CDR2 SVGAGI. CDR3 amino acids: CASNYRVGALTDTQYF. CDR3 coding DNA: TGTGCCAGCAATTACAGAGTCGGGGCCCTCACAGATACGCAGTATTTT.

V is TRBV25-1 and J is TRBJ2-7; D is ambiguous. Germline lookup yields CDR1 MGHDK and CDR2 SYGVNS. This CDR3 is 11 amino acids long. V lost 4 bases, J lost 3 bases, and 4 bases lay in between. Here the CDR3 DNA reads TGTGCCAGCAGTGTATTCTACGAGCAGTACTTC. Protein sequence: CASSVFYEQYF.

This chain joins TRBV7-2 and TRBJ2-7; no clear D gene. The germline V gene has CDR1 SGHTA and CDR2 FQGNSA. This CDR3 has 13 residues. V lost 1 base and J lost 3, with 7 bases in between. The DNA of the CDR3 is TGTGCCAGCAGCTTAGGGTCGGGCTACGAGCAGTACTTC. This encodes CASSLGSGYEQYF.

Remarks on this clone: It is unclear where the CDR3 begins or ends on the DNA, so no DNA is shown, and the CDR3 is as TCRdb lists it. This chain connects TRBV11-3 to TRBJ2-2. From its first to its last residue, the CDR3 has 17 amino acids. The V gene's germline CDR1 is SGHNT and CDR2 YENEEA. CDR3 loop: CATYDCPGPGNTGELFF.

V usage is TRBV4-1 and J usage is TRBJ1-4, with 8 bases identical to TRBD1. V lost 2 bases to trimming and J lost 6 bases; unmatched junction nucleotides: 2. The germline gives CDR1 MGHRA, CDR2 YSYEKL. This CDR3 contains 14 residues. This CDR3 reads CASSQPGQDEKLFF. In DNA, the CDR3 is TGCGCCAGCAGCCAACCGGGACAGGATGAAAAACTGTTTTTT.

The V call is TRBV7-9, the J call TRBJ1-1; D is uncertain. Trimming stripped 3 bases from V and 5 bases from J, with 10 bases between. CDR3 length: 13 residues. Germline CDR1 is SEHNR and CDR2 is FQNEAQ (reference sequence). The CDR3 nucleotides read TGTGCCAGCAGCTTTTCTAGGGCGACTGAAGCTTTCTTT. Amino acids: CASSFSRATEAFF.

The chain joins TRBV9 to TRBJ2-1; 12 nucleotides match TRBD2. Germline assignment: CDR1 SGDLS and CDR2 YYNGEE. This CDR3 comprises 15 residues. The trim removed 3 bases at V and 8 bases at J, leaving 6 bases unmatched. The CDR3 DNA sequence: TGTGCCAGCAGCGCTAGCGGGAGGGCCTGGGATGAGCAGTTCTTC. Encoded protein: CASSASGRAWDEQFF. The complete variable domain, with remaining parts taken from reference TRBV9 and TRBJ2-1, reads DSGVTQTPKHLITATGQRVTLRCSPRSGDLSVYWYQQSLDQGLQFLIQYYNGEERAKGNILERFSAQQFPDLHSELNLSSLELGDSALYFCASSASGRAWDEQFFGPGTRLTVL.

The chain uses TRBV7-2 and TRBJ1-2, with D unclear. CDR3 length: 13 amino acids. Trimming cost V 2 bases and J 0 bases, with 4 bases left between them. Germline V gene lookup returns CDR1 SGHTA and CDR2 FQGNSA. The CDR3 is CASSLLSNYGYTF. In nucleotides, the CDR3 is TGTGCCAGCAGCTTACTGTCTAACTATGGCTACACCTTC. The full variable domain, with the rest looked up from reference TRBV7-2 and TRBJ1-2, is GAGVSQSPSNKVTEKGKDVELRCDPISGHTALYWYRQSLGQGLEFLIYFQGNSAPDKSGLPSDRFSAERTGGSVSTLTIQRTQQEDSAVYLCASSLLSNYGYTFGSGTRLTVV.

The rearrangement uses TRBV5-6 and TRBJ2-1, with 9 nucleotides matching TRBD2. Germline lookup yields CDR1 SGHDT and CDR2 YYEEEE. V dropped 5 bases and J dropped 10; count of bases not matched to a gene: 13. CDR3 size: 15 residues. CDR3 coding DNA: TGTGCCAGCAGACCCCCGGGACTAGCCAGGGGGGAGCAGTTCTTC. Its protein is CASRPPGLARGEQFF.